The clone carrying this T cell receptor beta chain is medium-sized by share. The data were taken from a study of prognosis after radiotherapy for stage I lung cancer. Template was genomic DNA; TCR beta CDR3 amplified in two multiplex PCR rounds. Specific primers for each TRBV and TRBJ gene were what first-round PCR used. TCRdb reprocessed the multiplex PCR reads with MiXCR, giving one entry per CDR3 protein. Found here are some 30,000 distinct CDR3 sequences, under 60% of them singletons; the top ten hold 16%. V lost 4 bases and J lost 5; bases outside the gene matches: 13. The CDR3 loop spans 17 amino acids. Germline V CDR1 and CDR2: KGHDR, SFDVKD.

The chain couples TRBV24-1 to TRBJ1-2, with TRBD1 matching over 9 bases. The receptor's source is a donor aged 50 or older with non-small cell lung cancer. Sequenced here: PBMCs, sampled before or after stereotactic body radiation therapy (not recorded which). Written as DNA, the CDR3 is TGTGCCACCAGTGACCCGACAGGGGGGGACCCCAGGTATGGCTACACCTTC. Protein product: CATSDPTGGDPRYGYTF.